This note documents a single T cell receptor (beta chain) sequence. As yet, its antigen is unknown. Collection of blood occurred at baseline, at cycle 4 day 1, and at cycle 7 day 1. Deletions cut 8 bases from V and 4 bases from J, with 12 bases between. The CDR3 spans 13 residues. Germline CDR1 and CDR2: KGHSH and LQKENI. Measured with immunoSEQ multiplex PCR; TCRdb has only the in-frame clones, and not every one. Found here are 70,000 or so clones, over 80% of them singletons; the top ten hold around 0.84%. This record comes from a study of OX40 agonist ivuxolimab in advanced cancers. Study in general: Three patients responded partially, comprising one with hepatocellular carcinoma and two with cutaneous melanoma. Study-level results: Expanded clones belonging to CD8+ T cells outnumbered, on average, those of CD4+. By week 6 at 0.1 to 3.0 mg/kg, blood CD4+ and CD8+ T cells had expanded clonally.

The sample here was CD4+ or CD8+ T cells sorted from blood, taken in a trial of the OX40 agonist ivuxolimab. This receptor was identified in an adult with an advanced solid tumor such as melanoma, head and neck, liver or kidney cancer. The J gene is TRBJ1-5, the V gene TRBV18, with D unresolved. CDR3 protein: CASRVSQNQPQHF. CDR3 coding DNA: TGTGCCAGCCGGGTCTCCCAGAATCAGCCCCAGCATTTT. Combining the CDR3 with reference TRBV18 and TRBJ1-5 gives the whole variable domain NAGVMQNPRHLVRRRGQEARLRCSPMKGHSHVYWYRQLPEEGLKFMVYLQKENIIDESGMPKERFSAEFPKEGPSILRIQQVVRGDSAAYFCASRVSQNQPQHFGDGTRLSIL.